Presented here are 14 T cell receptor beta chains from one specimen sequenced in a study of vaccination and CD4 T cells after COVID-19. Treatment reported: roughly 11-day PBMC culture with coronavirus spike peptide pools or control peptides (ViraFEST assay). No antigen has been identified for these receptors. An Oncomine TCR Beta short-read assay was used to sequence the DNA from cultured CD4+ T cells. TCRdb reprocessed the PCR reads with MiXCR, giving one entry per CDR3 protein. The sample lists 15,000 or so distinct CDR3 sequences; roughly two fifths were seen once. The source material was CD4+ T cells from blood, cultured in vitro. The source is a human donor who had recovered from COVID-19.

V usage is TRBV6-1 and J usage is TRBJ1-3; D is unresolved. Germline V lookup: CDR1 MNHNS, CDR2 SASEGT. Trimming took 6 bases from V and 0 from J, leaving 15 bases between them. This CDR3 has 16 residues. The CDR3 nucleotides are TGTGCCAGCAGCGATACAAGCTCCAGCTCTGGAAACACCATATATTTT. Amino acid sequence: CASSDTSSSSGNTIYF.

This sequence joins TRBV20-1 and TRBJ2-1, with D hard to call. V gave up 2 bases and J gave up 6 bases, with 17 bases separating them. This CDR3 contains 15 residues. The germline gives CDR1 DFQATT, CDR2 SNEGSKA (reference sequence). The DNA for the CDR3 is TGCAGTGCTAGACCCCCCGCGCAGGAAGGCAATGAGCAGTTCTTC. This encodes CSARPPAQEGNEQFF.

The chain combines TRBV6-1 with TRBJ1-3; D possibly corresponds to TRBD1 (6 bases). V lost 9 bases and J 7 bases, leaving 13 bases between the germline ends. The CDR3 runs 12 residues. Looked up from germline, CDR1 is MNHNS and CDR2 is SASEGT. The CDR3 coding sequence is TGTGCCAGTACAGGGTCGCCGAACACCATATATTTT. It yields the protein CASTGSPNTIYF.

The V and J genes are TRBV7-9 and TRBJ2-1, with a weak D call TRBD2 (5 bases). The CDR3 is made up of 17 amino acids. V gave up 5 bases and J gave up 3 bases, with 20 bases separating them. Per germline, CDR1 SEHNR and CDR2 FQNEAQ (reference sequence). CDR3 sequence: CASSPGFVNGDYNEQFF. The DNA for the CDR3 is TGTGCCAGCAGCCCAGGTTTCGTTAACGGGGACTACAATGAGCAGTTCTTC. The whole variable domain, remainder taken from reference TRBV7-9 and TRBJ2-1, is DTGVSQNPRHKITKRGQNVTFRCDPISEHNRLYWYRQTLGQGPEFLTYFQNEAQLEKSRLLSDRFSAERPKGSFSTLEIQRTEQGDSAMYLCASSPGFVNGDYNEQFFGPGTRLTVL.

There are a few counts of this clonotype. The V gene is TRBV7-8, the J gene TRBJ1-1, with TRBD1 identical over 7 bases. This CDR3 has 13 amino acids. J was trimmed by 3 bases and V by 5 bases; bases with no gene match: 3. Germline V CDR1 and CDR2: SGHVS, FQNEAQ. CDR3 DNA: TGTGCCAGCAGCCCCCAGGGGGACACTGAAGCTTTCTTT. Protein product: CASSPQGDTEAFF.

The chain carries TRBV7-9 and TRBJ2-7, with D uncertain. Between the trimmed V and J ends, which lost 7 bases and 5 bases, there was a span of 15 bases. In germline, CDR1 is SEHNR, CDR2 FQNEAQ (reference sequence). This CDR3 region has 13 residues. The CDR3 DNA sequence: TGTGCCAGCATCGGTGGGCCATCCAACGAGCAGTACTTC. Translation gives CASIGGPSNEQYF.

V and J are TRBV11-2 and TRBJ2-7; D is perhaps TRBD2 (5 bases). Germline CDR1 and CDR2: SGHAT and FQNNGV. The V and J ends lost 2 bases and 5 bases respectively, with 13 bases between them. The CDR3 is 14 residues long. CDR3 in DNA: TGTGCCAGCAGCTTAAACGGGATTCACAACGAGCAGTACTTC. Translation: CASSLNGIHNEQYF.

For the CDR3, the DNA is TGTGCCAGCGCTAATCCTCGGGCCGCAGATACGCAGTATTTT. Translated, it gives CASANPRAADTQYF. This chain joins TRBV12-3 or TRBV12-4 and TRBJ2-3; D ambiguous. CDR3 length equals 14 residues. Trimming pared 8 bases from V and 4 bases from J, leaving 16 bases between.

This clonotype is medium-sized within its sample. The junction departs from germline at one end; a sequencing error may be responsible. J is TRBJ2-5 and V is TRBV12-3 or TRBV12-4, with D unclear. The CDR3 contains 13 residues. The DNA of the CDR3 is TGTGCCAGCAGCTTAGCTCAGCAAGAGACCCAGTACTTC. This gives the protein CASSLAQQETQYF.

In this sample, this clonotype turned up a few times. CDR3 sequence: CATSDGQLRTDTQYF. DNA of the CDR3: TGTGCCACCAGTGACGGGCAGCTCCGCACAGATACGCAGTATTTT. V usage is TRBV24-1 and J usage is TRBJ2-3; D remains unclear. V was pared by 4 bases and J by 1 base, with 11 bases between. The CDR3 is 15 residues long. Germline V lookup: CDR1 KGHDR, CDR2 SFDVKD.

The V call is TRBV19, the J call TRBJ2-5; TRBD2 aligns across 8 bases. In germline, CDR1 is LNHDA, CDR2 SQIVND (reference sequence). The CDR3 has 17 residues. Trimming at V came to 3 bases and at J to 0 bases, leaving 9 bases not matched to a gene. DNA for the CDR3: TGTGCCAGTAGTATTAGAGGCGGGAGGTACTACCAAGAGACCCAGTACTTC. Amino acids: CASSIRGGRYYQETQYF.

CDR3 coding DNA: TGTGCCAGCAGCGCTCTGTTAGAGGATTCACCCCTCCACTTT. It encodes CASSALLEDSPLHF. The J gene is TRBJ1-6, the V gene TRBV9; D remains unclear. Germline CDR1 reads SGDLS; CDR2 reads YYNGEE. The CDR3 runs 14 residues. V dropped 3 bases and J dropped 8 bases, with 12 bases sitting between them.

V gene TRBV15 combines with J gene TRBJ2-3, with a possible D match to TRBD2 (6 bases). Trimming removed 0 bases from V and 1 base from J, with 14 bases in between. Germline CDR1 reads LNHNV; CDR2 reads YYDKDF (reference sequence). The CDR3 spans 17 residues. CDR3 DNA sequence: TGTGCCACCAGCAGAGATGGGGGGTCGGCGGGCACAGATACGCAGTATTTT. Protein sequence: CATSRDGGSAGTDTQYF.

V gene TRBV7-9 combines with J gene TRBJ1-4; TRBD1 agrees at 10 bases. Unmatched junction bases numbered 18, after V lost 4 bases and J lost 10 bases. The CDR3 is 18 residues long. The germline V gene has CDR1 SEHNR and CDR2 FQNEAQ (reference sequence). The DNA of the CDR3 is TGTGCCAGCAGCTCCCGTGTCGATAAGACAGGGGGCAGGGGAAAACTGTTTTTT. Residues: CASSSRVDKTGGRGKLFF.